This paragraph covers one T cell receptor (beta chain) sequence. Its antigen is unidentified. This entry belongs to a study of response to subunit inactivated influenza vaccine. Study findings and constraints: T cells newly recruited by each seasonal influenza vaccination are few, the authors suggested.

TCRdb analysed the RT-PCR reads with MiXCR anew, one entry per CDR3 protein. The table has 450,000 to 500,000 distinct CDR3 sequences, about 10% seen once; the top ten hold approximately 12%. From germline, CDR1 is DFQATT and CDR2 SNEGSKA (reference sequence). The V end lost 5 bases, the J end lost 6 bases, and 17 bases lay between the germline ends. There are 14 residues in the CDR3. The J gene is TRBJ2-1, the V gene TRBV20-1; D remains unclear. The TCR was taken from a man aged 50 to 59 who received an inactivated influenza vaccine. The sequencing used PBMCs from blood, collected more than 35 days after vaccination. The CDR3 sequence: CSAFWAVSLNEQFF. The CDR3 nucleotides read TGCAGTGCTTTCTGGGCTGTTAGTCTCAATGAGCAGTTCTTC.